The 20 T cell receptor beta chains in this list originate from one sample, sequenced in a study of T cells after yellow fever vaccination. One entry per CDR3 protein results from TCRdb running MiXCR on the 5' RACE reads. The sample lists 25,000 to 35,000 distinct CDR3 sequences; under 4.5% were seen once. This sample comprised CD8+ T cells sorted from PBMCs, obtained 5 days after the yellow fever booster vaccination. The receptors here all came from a man aged 30-40 years who received the YFV17D yellow fever vaccine.

This clonotype was recorded at least ten times. The chain combines TRBV27 with TRBJ2-1; D remains unclear. This CDR3 contains 17 residues. V lost 5 bases and J lost 0, with 17 bases in between. The germline V gene encodes CDR1 MNHEY and CDR2 SMNVEV (reference sequence). The CDR3 nucleotides read TGTGCCAGCAGTCCCCTCCCGGGTAGGGCCTCCTACAATGAGCAGTTCTTC. Translation: CASSPLPGRASYNEQFF.

In this sample, this clonotype turned up many times. Germline is not matched at one junction end, which may reflect a read error. The chain uses TRBV28 and TRBJ2-3; D is perhaps TRBD1 (7 bases). The germline V gene encodes CDR1 MDHEN and CDR2 SYDVKM. This CDR3 comprises 16 residues. The chain's CDR3 is CASSFIWRDGTDTQYF. Written as DNA, the CDR3 is TGTGCCAGCAGTTTTATATGGAGGGATGGGACAGACACGCAGTATTTT.

This clonotype has ten or more counts. The chain is built from TRBV20-1 and TRBJ2-1, with 9 bases that match TRBD1. Germline lookup yields CDR1 DFQATT and CDR2 SNEGSKA (reference sequence). The V segment lost 6 bases and the J segment 0 bases; nucleotides outside the gene matches: 6. This CDR3 contains 15 residues. CDR3 loop: CSAEGTGTSYNEQFF. CDR3 DNA: TGCAGTGCCGAAGGGACAGGGACCTCCTACAATGAGCAGTTCTTC.

The sample holds many counts of this clonotype. The rearrangement joins TRBV11-2 to TRBJ2-5, with D hard to call. Germline loops: CDR1 SGHAT, CDR2 FQNNGV. The CDR3 is 13 residues long. Trimming stripped 7 bases from V and 1 base from J, with 10 bases between. CDR3 in amino acids: CASKVVLQETQYF. In nucleotides, the CDR3 is TGTGCCAGCAAAGTTGTACTCCAAGAGACCCAGTACTTC.

In this sample, this clonotype turned up many times. The chain joins TRBV7-2 to TRBJ2-7; D gene unclear. This CDR3 region has 15 residues. V dropped 2 bases and J dropped 3 bases, with 14 bases sitting between them. Germline V gene sequence: CDR1 SGHTA, CDR2 FQGNSA. This CDR3 reads CASSLNLEAYYEQYF. CDR3 nucleotide sequence: TGTGCCAGCAGCTTAAATCTAGAGGCATACTACGAGCAGTACTTC.

This clonotype was observed at least ten times. The chain recombines TRBV7-9 with TRBJ2-7; the D gene could be TRBD1 or TRBD2 (5 bases each). This CDR3 has 14 amino acids. Trimming stripped 6 bases from V and 3 bases from J, with 15 bases between. Per germline, CDR1 SEHNR and CDR2 FQNEAQ (reference sequence). This CDR3 is CASSSGTDFYEQYF. For the CDR3, the DNA is TGTGCCAGCAGTTCCGGGACCGATTTCTACGAGCAGTACTTC. Filled out from reference TRBV7-9 and TRBJ2-7, the complete variable domain reads DTGVSQNPRHKITKRGQNVTFRCDPISEHNRLYWYRQTLGQGPEFLTYFQNEAQLEKSRLLSDRFSAERPKGSFSTLEIQRTEQGDSAMYLCASSSGTDFYEQYFGPGTRLTVT.

This clonotype occurred many times. The junction departs from the called germline gene at one end, perhaps through a read error. The genes are TRBV7-9 and TRBJ2-7; D is perhaps TRBD2 (6 bases). Germline CDR1 and CDR2: SEHNR and FQNEAQ (reference sequence). The CDR3 contains 13 residues. The CDR3 loop reads CASRLGGAYEQYF. DNA for the CDR3: TGTGCCAGCAGATTAGGAGGGGCGTACGAGCAGTACTTC.

This clonotype was observed at least ten times. CDR3 amino acids: CASSELELGQPQHF. The CDR3 nucleotides are TGTGCCAGCAGTGAATTGGAGTTGGGTCAGCCCCAGCATTTT. V and J are TRBV25-1 and TRBJ1-5; D uncertain. Trimming pared 1 base from V and 6 bases from J, leaving 10 bases between. Germline V gene lookup returns CDR1 MGHDK and CDR2 SYGVNS. The CDR3 totals 14 residues. Variable domain in full (rest from reference TRBV25-1 and TRBJ1-5): EADIYQTPRYLVIGTGKKITLECSQTMGHDKMYWYQQDPGMELHLIHYSYGVNSTEKGDLSSESTVSRIRTEHFPLTLESARPSHTSQYLCASSELELGQPQHFGDGTRLSIL.

This clonotype was seen many times. The V call is TRBV2, the J call TRBJ2-1; 9 bases match TRBD2. Germline loops: CDR1 SNHLY, CDR2 FYNNEI. The CDR3 is 15 amino acids. V dropped 6 bases and J dropped 6; count of bases not matched to a gene: 9. As DNA, the CDR3 is TGTGCCAGCAGGCCCCCCGGGACTAGCCTCAATGAGCAGTTCTTC. Translated, it gives CASRPPGTSLNEQFF.

This clonotype was observed a few times. The chain has TRBV14 and TRBJ2-6, with D maybe TRBD1 (6 bases). This CDR3 contains 18 residues. The germline V gene encodes CDR1 SGHDN and CDR2 FVKESK. Trimming took off 2 bases at V and 0 bases at J, with 14 bases between the two ends. The CDR3 here is CASSQLDRKISGANVLTF. The CDR3 DNA sequence: TGTGCCAGCAGCCAATTGGACAGAAAAATCTCTGGGGCCAACGTCCTGACTTTC.

This clonotype has ten or more counts. This sequence joins TRBV24-1 and TRBJ2-5; perhaps TRBD2 as D (6 bases). CDR3 length: 19 amino acids. Trimming shortened V by 8 bases and J by 5 bases, and 32 bases separated the two germline ends. Germline lookup yields CDR1 KGHDR and CDR2 SFDVKD. For the CDR3, the DNA is TGTGCCACCAAACTTCCGACTAAACGGGGGTTCATCCCCGGGGAGACCCAGTACTTC. Amino acids: CATKLPTKRGFIPGETQYF.

This clonotype was detected ten times or more. The J gene is TRBJ2-3, the V gene TRBV5-1, with D perhaps TRBD2 (5 bases). The CDR3 length is 14 residues. The germline V gene encodes CDR1 SGHRS and CDR2 YFSETQ. V lost 1 base to trimming and J lost 4 bases, with 10 bases between them. The CDR3 loop is CASSLFFGADTQYF. The CDR3, as DNA: TGCGCCAGCAGCTTGTTTTTCGGGGCAGATACGCAGTATTTT.

This clonotype was counted many times. The chain carries TRBV3-1 and TRBJ2-3; 16 bases fit TRBD2. V dropped 2 bases and J dropped 5; count of bases not matched to a gene: 10. The CDR3 is 19 residues long. Germline loops: CDR1 LGHDT, CDR2 YNNKEL (reference sequence). The CDR3 reads CASSQTPGTSGRARDTQYF. CDR3 DNA: TGTGCCAGCAGCCAAACTCCCGGGACTAGCGGGAGGGCCAGAGATACGCAGTATTTT.

Ten or more counts support this clonotype. The J gene is TRBJ2-7, the V gene TRBV12-3 or TRBV12-4; D remains unclear. The CDR3 spans 11 residues. V dropped 8 bases and J dropped 5 bases, with 10 bases sitting between them. CDR3 DNA: TGTGCCAGCGGACGCGCTGACGAGCAGTACTTC. This gives the protein CASGRADEQYF.

This clonotype was counted ten times or more. The rearrangement uses TRBV9 and TRBJ2-2; D uncertain. Trimming removed 1 base at V and 2 bases at J, with 3 bases between. Germline CDR1 reads SGDLS; CDR2 reads YYNGEE. CDR3 size: 13 residues. The CDR3 DNA reads TGTGCCAGCAGCGTAATCAACACCGGGGAGCTGTTTTTT. This sequence encodes CASSVINTGELFF.

The chain couples TRBV5-4 to TRBJ2-7; no clear D. The ends were cut back, 0 bases at V and 4 bases at J, with 14 bases in the middle. The CDR3 extends over 15 amino acids. Per germline, CDR1 SGHNT and CDR2 YYREEE (reference sequence). The CDR3, as DNA: TGTGCCAGCAGCTTGGAGGGTACCGCCCGGTACGAGCAGTACTTC. It specifies CASSLEGTARYEQYF. Complete variable domain (other parts from reference TRBV5-4 and TRBJ2-7): ETGVTQSPTHLIKTRGQQVTLRCSSQSGHNTVSWYQQALGQGPQFIFQYYREEENGRGNFPPRFSGLQFPNYSSELNVNALELDDSALYLCASSLEGTARYEQYFGPGTRLTVT.

This clonotype was seen repeatedly, ten times or more. In nucleotides, the CDR3 is TGCGCCAGCTCGGGGGTCGAGACCCAGTACTTC. This codes for CASSGVETQYF. The chain combines TRBV10-2 with TRBJ2-5; D might be TRBD2 (6 bases). This CDR3 region has 11 residues. Trimming removed 8 bases at V and 5 bases at J, with 9 bases between. CDR1 and CDR2 from the germline V gene are WSHSY and SAAADI.

This clonotype has at least ten counts. The chain recombines TRBV27 with TRBJ2-7, with 11 bases matching TRBD2. The CDR3 spans 14 residues. CDR1 is MNHEY, CDR2 SMNVEV, per germline (reference sequence). Trimming cost V 6 bases and J 6 bases; bases outside gene matches: 7. DNA of the CDR3: TGTGCCAGCAGCTTTAGCGGGAGGGCCCTCGAGCAGTACTTC. Amino acid sequence: CASSFSGRALEQYF.

This clonotype was picked up many times. The V and J genes are TRBV7-2 and TRBJ2-7; 8 nucleotides agree with TRBD2. V lost 2 bases, J lost 2 bases, and 5 bases stayed unmatched. The length of the CDR3 is 15 residues. Germline V lookup: CDR1 SGHTA, CDR2 FQGNSA. CDR3 protein: CASSLSAGGTYEQYF. In nucleotides, the CDR3 is TGTGCCAGCAGCTTATCGGCGGGAGGAACCTACGAGCAGTACTTC.

This clonotype was detected ten times or more. The chain employs TRBV7-9 and TRBJ2-2; D gene unclear. The germline V and J ends were trimmed by 5 bases and 0 bases, with 13 bases remaining between them. This CDR3 contains 16 residues. Looked up from germline, CDR1 is SEHNR and CDR2 is FQNEAQ (reference sequence). The CDR3: CASSPGSVANTGELFF. CDR3 in DNA: TGTGCCAGCAGCCCGGGCTCGGTGGCGAACACCGGGGAGCTGTTTTTT.